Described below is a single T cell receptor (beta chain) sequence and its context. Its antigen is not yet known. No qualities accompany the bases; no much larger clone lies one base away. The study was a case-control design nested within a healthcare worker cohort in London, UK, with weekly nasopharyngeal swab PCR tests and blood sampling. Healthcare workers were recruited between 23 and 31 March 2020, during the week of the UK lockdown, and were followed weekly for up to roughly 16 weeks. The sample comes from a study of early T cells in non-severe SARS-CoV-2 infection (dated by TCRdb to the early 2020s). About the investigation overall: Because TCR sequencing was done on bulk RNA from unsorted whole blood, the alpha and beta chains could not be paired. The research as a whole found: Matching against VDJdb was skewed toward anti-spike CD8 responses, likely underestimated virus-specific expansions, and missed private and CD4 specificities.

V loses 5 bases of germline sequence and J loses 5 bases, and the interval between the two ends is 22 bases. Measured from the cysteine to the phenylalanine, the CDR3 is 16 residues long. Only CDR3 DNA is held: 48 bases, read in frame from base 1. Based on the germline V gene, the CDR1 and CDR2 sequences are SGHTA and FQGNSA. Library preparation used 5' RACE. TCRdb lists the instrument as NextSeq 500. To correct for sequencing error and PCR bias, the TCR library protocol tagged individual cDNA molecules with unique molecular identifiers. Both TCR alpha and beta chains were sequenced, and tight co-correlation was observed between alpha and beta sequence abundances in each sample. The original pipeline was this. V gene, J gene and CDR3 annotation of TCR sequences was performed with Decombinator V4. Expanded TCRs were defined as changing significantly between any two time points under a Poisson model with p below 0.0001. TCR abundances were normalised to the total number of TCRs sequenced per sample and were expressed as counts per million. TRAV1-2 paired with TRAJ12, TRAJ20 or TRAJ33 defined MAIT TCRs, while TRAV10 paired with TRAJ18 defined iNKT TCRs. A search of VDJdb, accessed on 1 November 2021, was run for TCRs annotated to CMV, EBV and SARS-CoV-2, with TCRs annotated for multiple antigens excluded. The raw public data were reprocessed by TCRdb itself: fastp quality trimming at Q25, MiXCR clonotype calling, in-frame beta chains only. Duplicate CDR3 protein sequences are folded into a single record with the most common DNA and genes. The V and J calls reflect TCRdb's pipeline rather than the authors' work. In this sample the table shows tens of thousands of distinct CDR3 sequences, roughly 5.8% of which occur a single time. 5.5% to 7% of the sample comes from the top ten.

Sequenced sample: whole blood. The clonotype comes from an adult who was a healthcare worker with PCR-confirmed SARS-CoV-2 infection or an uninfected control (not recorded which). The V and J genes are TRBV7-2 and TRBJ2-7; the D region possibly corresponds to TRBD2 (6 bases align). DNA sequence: TGTGCCAGCAGCCAGGGAAGCGAGAGGCCGGGGGACGAGCAGTACTTC. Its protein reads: CASSQGSERPGDEQYF.